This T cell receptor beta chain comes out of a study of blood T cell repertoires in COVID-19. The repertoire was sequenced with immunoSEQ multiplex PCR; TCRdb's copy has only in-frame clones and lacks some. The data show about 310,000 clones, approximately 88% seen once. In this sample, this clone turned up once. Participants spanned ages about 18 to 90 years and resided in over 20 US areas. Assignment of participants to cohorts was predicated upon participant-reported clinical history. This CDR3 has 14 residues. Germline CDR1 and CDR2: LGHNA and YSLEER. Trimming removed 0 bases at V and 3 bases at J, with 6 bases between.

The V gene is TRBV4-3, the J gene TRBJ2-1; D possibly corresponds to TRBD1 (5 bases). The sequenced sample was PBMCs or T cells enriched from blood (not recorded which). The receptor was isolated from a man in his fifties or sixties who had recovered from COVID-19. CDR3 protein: CASSQETDYNEQFF. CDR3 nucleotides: TGCGCCAGCAGCCAAGAGACAGACTACAATGAGCAGTTCTTC.